This TCR beta chain was documented in a study of blood T cell repertoires in COVID-19. This clone has only one observation. The method was immunoSEQ multiplex PCR; TCRdb's version includes in-frame clones alone and lacks a portion of them. The table shows around 280,000 clones, with approximately 89% occurring only once. Germline V CDR1 and CDR2: SGHRS, YFSETQ. CDR3 length: 15 residues. V shed 1 base, J shed 13 bases, and the junction held 10 bases outside the gene matches. The specimen was peripheral blood. The genes are TRBV5-1 and TRBJ2-2; 10 bases are a match to TRBD2. This clonotype was sampled from a woman aged 25 to 39 with COVID-19, enrolled during active disease. CDR3 in DNA: TGCGCCAGCAGCTTGTCCGCTAGCGGGGGCTCAAGGCTGTTTTTT. This gives the protein CASSLSASGGSRLFF.